The sequence of this TCR beta chain was determined in a study of shared clonotypes between healthy human individuals. Assay: immunoSEQ multiplex PCR; the TCRdb copy retains only in-frame clones and omits some. The sample records 1.5 million to 2.5 million clones, roughly 94% being singletons. Selected positively for CCR7 and CD45RO-negative, naive CD8 cells excluded terminally differentiated effector memory CD45RA+ cells. Trimming stripped 0 bases from V and 2 bases from J, with 9 bases between. The CDR3 covers 14 residues. Germline V lookup: CDR1 SGHRS, CDR2 YFSETQ. A few counts support this clone. The same CDR3 can be traced to other DNA sequences in this sample.

The chain combines TRBV5-1 with TRBJ2-7; the D call may be TRBD1 or TRBD2 (6 bases each). Sequenced input: naive CD8+ T cells sorted from blood. The clonotype comes from a man in his late teens or twenties in good health. The CDR3 bases are TGCGCCAGCAGCTTGGAGGGGGGAACCTACGAGCAGTACTTC. As protein: CASSLEGGTYEQYF.